This paragraph covers one T cell receptor (beta chain) sequence. A much larger clonotype is one base distant, so this may be a read error. The sample is drawn from a study of low-dose radiotherapy and immunotherapy resistance in tumors. Study at large: With 1 Gy per fraction every two weeks, Cohort 2 accumulated 13 Gy across 26 weeks. Ipilimumab 1 mg/kg every six weeks, together with nivolumab 240 mg every two weeks, was given intravenously to patients. Patients took oral aspirin 300 mg daily for four cycles from cycle 1 day 1.

First-strand cDNA relied on TRAV- and TRBV-specific primers spanning alpha and beta chains. TCRs were put through around 20 PCR cycles of amplification with Phusion. A constant-region primer and the V-primer adapter served as the primer pair. TCRdb passed the reads through MiXCR, listing each CDR3 protein once. The table has tens of thousands of distinct CDR3 sequences, 15% to 20% seen once. Time point noted: before trial treatment. Donors, who were enrolled in a single-arm phase I dose-escalation trial, received nivolumab, ipilimumab, aspirin, low-dose cyclophosphamide and low-dose radiotherapy. V was pared by 6 bases and J by 0 bases, with 9 bases of the junction left unmatched. The CDR3 loop spans 16 amino acids. Germline CDR1 reads GTSNPN; CDR2 reads SVGIG (reference sequence).

The origin of this receptor is a male donor with prostate cancer. The sample in question was PBMCs, obtained before treatment. V and J are TRBV30 and TRBJ2-3; 10 bases are shared with TRBD2. The CDR3 region is CACRGTSEGSTDTQYF. The CDR3 nucleotides are TGTGCCTGTCGCGGGACTAGCGAGGGAAGCACAGATACGCAGTATTTT.